These 2 T cell receptor beta chains share one sample of origin, sequenced in a study of a mutant IDH1 vaccine in newly diagnosed glioma. These receptors lack a known antigen. This table comes from immunoSEQ multiplex PCR, and its TCRdb copy is limited to in-frame clones, with some not included. This sample has more than 30,000 clones, with around 90% found just once. Time point of the sample: week 47, end of study. Mutant IDH1 20-mer peptide, at 300 ug, made up each vaccine dose, with topical imiquimod. Specimen: PBMCs, collected from a glioma patient whose treatment included an IDH1 peptide vaccine. The source of these receptors is a woman aged 40 to 49 with glioma.

This chain links TRBV6-5 with TRBJ1-5, with 8 bases lining up with TRBD1. Germline trimming cut 3 bases from V and 0 bases from J; bases unmatched to any gene: 1. This CDR3 has 15 residues. CDR1 is MNHEY, CDR2 SVGAGI, per germline. This CDR3 reads CASSYTGGSNQPQHF. The CDR3 DNA reads as TGTGCCAGCAGTTATACAGGGGGTAGCAATCAGCCCCAGCATTTT.

The rearrangement uses TRBV6-5 and TRBJ2-1; TRBD2 agrees at 12 bases. CDR1 is MNHEY and CDR2 is SVGAGI in the germline V gene. Losses at the gene ends were 3 bases for V and 7 bases for J; bases not matched to a gene: 4. CDR3 size: 15 residues. The CDR3 loop reads CASSYETSGGNEQFF. The CDR3 region has the DNA TGTGCCAGCAGTTATGAGACTAGCGGGGGAAATGAGCAGTTCTTC.